Below are 31 T cell receptor beta chains sequenced from a single sample in a study of blood T cell repertoires in COVID-19. Assay used: immunoSEQ multiplex PCR; TCRdb lists only in-frame clones, some missing. The sample lists about 270,000 clones, around 93% seen once, with roughly 2.9% in the top ten. Sequencing used PBMCs or T cells enriched from blood (not recorded which). The receptors come from a middle-aged man who had been exposed to COVID-19.

The rearrangement uses TRBV3-1 (or the pseudogene TRBV3-2) and TRBJ1-4; maybe TRBD1 (5 bases). This CDR3 comprises 14 residues. V was shortened by 1 base and J by 8 bases, with 11 bases between the two germline ends. The V gene's germline CDR1 is LGHDT and CDR2 YNNKEL (reference sequence). The CDR3 loop is CASSQVGRFEKLFF. The DNA of the CDR3 is TGTGCCAGCAGCCAAGTGGGGCGATTCGAAAAACTGTTTTTT.

The genes are TRBV11-2 and TRBJ1-6; 8 bases match TRBD1. Germline assignment: CDR1 SGHAT and CDR2 FQNNGV. The CDR3 covers 15 residues. The V and J ends lost 4 bases and 7 bases, in that order; junction bases with no gene match: 6. Here the CDR3 reads CASSSSGTGNSPLHF. The CDR3 bases are TGTGCCAGCAGCTCCTCCGGGACAGGCAATTCACCCCTCCACTTT.

V and J are TRBV12-3 or TRBV12-4 and TRBJ2-7; no clear D gene. The CDR3 spans 13 residues. The V gene lost 3 bases and the J gene lost 3 bases, with 9 bases spanning the gap. As DNA, the CDR3 is TGTGCCAGCAGTTTGTATCCCAGCTACGAGCAGTACTTC. This sequence encodes CASSLYPSYEQYF.

The chain combines TRBV29-1 with TRBJ1-2, with a tentative D call TRBD1 (6 bases). Deletions cut 4 bases from V and 9 bases from J, with 21 bases between. The CDR3 extends over 14 amino acids. Germline V CDR1 and CDR2: SQVTM, ANQGSEA. CDR3 protein: CSVVVAAGAVSYTF. In DNA, the CDR3 is TGCAGCGTTGTTGTAGCCGCGGGGGCGGTAAGCTACACCTTC.

The chain employs TRBV12-3 or TRBV12-4 and TRBJ1-2; D is undetermined. Trimming removed 2 bases at V and 2 bases at J, with 3 bases between. The CDR3 covers 12 residues. The CDR3: CASSLLNYGYTF. The DNA for the CDR3 is TGTGCCAGCAGTTTACTAAACTATGGCTACACCTTC.

The genes are TRBV29-1 and TRBJ2-5; D gene uncertain. The CDR3 runs 13 residues. Germline assignment: CDR1 SQVTM and CDR2 ANQGSEA. Between the trimmed V and J ends, which lost 2 bases and 5 bases, there was a span of 12 bases. Written as DNA, the CDR3 is TGCAGCGTTGAATTGTCATTCGGGGAGACCCAGTACTTC. This gives the protein CSVELSFGETQYF.

V gene TRBV5-1 combines with J gene TRBJ1-3, with D tentatively TRBD1 (6 bases). The CDR3 has 16 amino acids. Germline V lookup: CDR1 SGHRS, CDR2 YFSETQ. Deletions cut 4 bases from V and 2 bases from J, with 16 bases between. CDR3 bases: TGCGCCAGCAGCGCGGACACAGGGCCCCCTGGAAACACCATATATTTT. As protein: CASSADTGPPGNTIYF.

V gene TRBV30 combines with J gene TRBJ2-7; 12 nucleotides line up with TRBD2. CDR1 is GTSNPN, CDR2 SVGIG, per germline (reference sequence). CDR3 length equals 16 residues. The trim removed 3 bases at V and 4 bases at J, leaving 10 bases unmatched. The CDR3 loop reads CAWRPLAGGPMYEQYF. The CDR3 nucleotides are TGTGCCTGGAGGCCACTAGCGGGAGGCCCCATGTACGAGCAGTACTTC.

This chain connects TRBV29-1 to TRBJ2-5; 7 bases line up with TRBD1. The CDR3 length is 12 residues. With 6 bases clipped from V and 7 bases from J, the junction kept 8 bases outside the gene matches. The germline gives CDR1 SQVTM, CDR2 ANQGSEA. CDR3 loop: CSVTDREGTQYF. As DNA, the CDR3 is TGCAGCGTCACCGACAGGGAAGGGACCCAGTACTTC.

The table lists this clone with a count of one. CDR3 nucleotide sequence: TGTGCCAGCAGTTTATTCAGGGGCTATGGCTACACCTTC. This codes for CASSLFRGYGYTF. This chain uses TRBV28 with TRBJ1-2; a possible D gene is TRBD1 (6 bases). The CDR3 loop spans 13 amino acids. Germline-derived CDR1 and CDR2 are MDHEN and SYDVKM. Trimming stripped 1 base from V and 4 bases from J, with 7 bases between.

The V and J genes are TRBV15 and TRBJ1-5; the D gene is possibly TRBD1 (5 bases). The germline V gene has CDR1 LNHNV and CDR2 YYDKDF (reference sequence). This CDR3 contains 19 residues. Between the trimmed V and J ends, which lost 1 base and 0 bases, there was a span of 19 bases. The CDR3 here is CATSRGGGLIEYSNQPQHF. The CDR3 nucleotides are TGTGCCACCAGCAGAGGGGGGGGACTCATAGAGTATAGCAATCAGCCCCAGCATTTT.

The gene calls are TRBV19 and TRBJ2-2; possible D gene TRBD2, 5 bases. The CDR3 loop spans 15 amino acids. The V gene's germline CDR1 is LNHDA and CDR2 SQIVND (reference sequence). V was shortened by 6 bases and J by 6 bases, with 17 bases between the two germline ends. The CDR3 sequence: CASRGRAAASGELFF. The CDR3 DNA follows: TGTGCCAGTAGAGGGCGGGCCGCAGCTTCCGGGGAGCTGTTTTTT.

The chain carries TRBV5-6 and TRBJ2-3; TRBD2 is a possible D gene (5 bases). Trimming removed 0 bases at V and 5 bases at J, with 16 bases between. Germline V gene sequence: CDR1 SGHDT, CDR2 YYEEEE. The CDR3 loop spans 16 amino acids. The chain's CDR3 is CASSLVIGGGGDTQYF. CDR3 coding DNA: TGTGCCAGCAGCTTGGTTATCGGAGGTGGAGGAGATACGCAGTATTTT.

This rearrangement joins TRBV28 to TRBJ1-3; D unclear. Germline V gives CDR1 MDHEN, CDR2 SYDVKM. V lost 2 bases and J lost 0, with 8 bases in between. The length of the CDR3 is 15 residues. The CDR3 loop is CASSLGLHSGNTIYF. DNA for the CDR3: TGTGCCAGCAGTTTAGGACTTCACTCTGGAAACACCATATATTTT.

The J gene is TRBJ1-3, the V gene TRBV30, with D maybe TRBD1 (5 bases). Per the germline V gene, CDR1 is GTSNPN and CDR2 is SVGIG (reference sequence). The length of the CDR3 is 15 residues. V was cut by 2 bases and J by 2 bases, with 13 bases left in between. In DNA form, the CDR3 reads TGTGCCTGGAGTCCCGGGGGGGTGACTGGAAACACCATATATTTT. Translating it yields CAWSPGGVTGNTIYF.

This chain connects TRBV28 to TRBJ1-2; D possibly corresponds to TRBD1 (6 bases). V was cut by 6 bases and J by 3 bases, with 14 bases left in between. The CDR3 has 14 residues. The germline CDR1 and CDR2 sequences are MDHEN and SYDVKM. In nucleotides, the CDR3 is TGTGCCAGCAGAGGTTCGGGACAATACTATGGCTACACCTTC. Its translation: CASRGSGQYYGYTF.

This chain links TRBV3-1 (or the pseudogene TRBV3-2) with TRBJ1-1; D is unresolved. From germline, CDR1 is LGHDT and CDR2 YNNKEL (reference sequence). The CDR3 has 14 amino acids. Trimming took off 1 base at V and 6 bases at J, with 12 bases between the two ends. CDR3 sequence (DNA): TGTGCCAGCAGCCAAGGGGAGGGTTTGCCTGAAGCTTTCTTT. This gives the protein CASSQGEGLPEAFF.

The rearrangement uses TRBV12-5 and TRBJ2-1, with TRBD2 matching over 14 bases. Trimming cost V 0 bases and J 7 bases; bases outside gene matches: 20. The CDR3 runs 22 residues. CDR1 is LGHNT, CDR2 FRNRAP, per germline. CDR3 DNA sequence: TGTGCTAGTGGTTTGGTACGAACAGGGGGCATGACTAGCGGGAGGGGAAGGAATGAGCAGTTCTTC. This translates into CASGLVRTGGMTSGRGRNEQFF.

CDR3 residues: CASDFLSTDTQYF. CDR3 nucleotides: TGTGCCTCGGACTTTTTAAGCACAGATACGCAGTATTTT. This rearrangement joins TRBV30 to TRBJ2-3; maybe TRBD2 (5 bases). Germline V lookup: CDR1 GTSNPN, CDR2 SVGIG (reference sequence). Trimming removed 7 bases at V and 0 bases at J, with 11 bases between. CDR3 length: 13 amino acids.

As DNA, the CDR3 is TGTGCCAGCAGCTCACCAGCCCTAGCGGGAGACCACGAGCAGTACTTC. Translating gives CASSSPALAGDHEQYF. This chain joins TRBV21-1 and TRBJ2-7; the DNA was not used to check the table's D call, TRBD2. TRBV21-1 is recorded as a pseudogene. This CDR3 spans 16 amino acids.

The chain carries TRBV28 and TRBJ1-4; D remains ambiguous. V lost 4 bases and J lost 4, with 10 bases in between. Germline V lookup: CDR1 MDHEN, CDR2 SYDVKM. The CDR3 sequence is 14 residues long. The CDR3 DNA is TGTGCCAGCAGTTACGGCACTATTAATGAAAAACTGTTTTTT. It specifies CASSYGTINEKLFF.

This clone was observed a single time. The chain combines TRBV2 with TRBJ2-7; a possible D gene is TRBD1 (5 bases). The V end lost 2 bases, the J end lost 12 bases, and 20 bases lay between the germline ends. CDR1 and CDR2 from the germline V gene are SNHLY and FYNNEI. The CDR3 sequence is 14 residues long. The chain's CDR3 is CASSEISSREVRYF. Here the CDR3 DNA reads TGTGCCAGCAGTGAAATCTCTTCCAGGGAAGTTCGGTACTTC.

The chain uses TRBV28 and TRBJ2-1, with D unclear. Germline V gene lookup returns CDR1 MDHEN and CDR2 SYDVKM. There are 13 residues in the CDR3. V lost 3 bases and J 5 bases, leaving 8 bases between the germline ends. In DNA form, the CDR3 reads TGTGCCAGCAGTTTCCCCCACAACAATGAGCAGTTCTTC. Translating it yields CASSFPHNNEQFF.

The genes are TRBV11-2 and TRBJ2-3; 8 positions match TRBD2. V lost 5 bases, J lost 7 bases, and 8 bases stayed unmatched. The germline V gene encodes CDR1 SGHAT and CDR2 FQNNGV. CDR3 size: 14 residues. The CDR3 coding sequence is TGTGCCAGCAGCCCGGCGCGGGAGGTGAATACGCAGTATTTT. It yields the protein CASSPAREVNTQYF.

The V call is TRBV25-1, the J call TRBJ1-4; D gene uncertain. CDR1 MGHDK and CDR2 SYGVNS come from the germline V gene. The CDR3 spans 15 residues. V was shortened by 7 bases and J by 3 bases, with 15 bases between the two germline ends. The CDR3 nucleotides are TGTGCCAGCAACGAGGGTCCAGGTTCTAATGAAAAACTGTTTTTT. Translated, it gives CASNEGPGSNEKLFF.

This clone was picked up one time. J is TRBJ2-2 and V is TRBV14, with TRBD2 identical over 9 bases. The trim removed 0 bases at V and 5 bases at J, leaving 7 bases unmatched. Per the germline V gene, CDR1 is SGHDN and CDR2 is FVKESK. The CDR3 runs to 17 residues. Here the CDR3 reads CASSQDQRLAGTGELFF. The CDR3 DNA follows: TGTGCCAGCAGCCAAGATCAGAGGCTAGCGGGAACCGGGGAGCTGTTTTTT.

The chain links TRBV11-2 to TRBJ1-2; no definite D call. The CDR3 sequence is 16 residues long. Germline CDR1 is SGHAT and CDR2 is FQNNGV. V lost 0 bases to trimming and J lost 0 bases, with 11 bases between them. CDR3 protein: CASSLDLIAPNYGYTF. CDR3 DNA sequence: TGTGCCAGCAGCTTAGATTTGATAGCACCTAACTATGGCTACACCTTC.

This clone was recorded a few times. V gene TRBV7-2 combines with J gene TRBJ2-1; 8 bases are shared with TRBD2. The CDR3 is made up of 14 amino acids. The V segment lost 5 bases and the J segment 9 bases; nucleotides outside the gene matches: 9. Germline lookup yields CDR1 SGHTA and CDR2 FQGNSA. Written as DNA, the CDR3 is TGTGCCAGCAGCGGAACCGGGACTAGATCTGAGCAGTTCTTC. As protein: CASSGTGTRSEQFF. The entire variable domain, with the rest obtained from reference TRBV7-2 and TRBJ2-1, is as follows: GAGVSQSPSNKVTEKGKDVELRCDPISGHTALYWYRQSLGQGLEFLIYFQGNSAPDKSGLPSDRFSAERTGGSVSTLTIQRTQQEDSAVYLCASSGTGTRSEQFFGPGTRLTVL.

The chain is built from TRBV3-1 (or the pseudogene TRBV3-2) and TRBJ2-7; 12 positions agree with TRBD2. Germline V CDR1 and CDR2: LGHDT, YNNKEL (reference sequence). After removal of 0 bases from V and 1 base from J, the junction contained 1 base not matched to a gene. The CDR3 is made up of 16 amino acids. CDR3 sequence (DNA): TGTGCCAGCAGCCAAGAGACTAGCGGGGGTTCCTACGAGCAGTACTTC. Translating gives CASSQETSGGSYEQYF.

V is TRBV28 and J is TRBJ1-2, with 7 bases matching TRBD1. The V and J ends lost 6 bases and 4 bases, in that order; junction bases with no gene match: 8. This CDR3 comprises 14 residues. From germline, CDR1 is MDHEN and CDR2 SYDVKM. The CDR3 nucleotides are TGTGCCAGCAGATCCCCGGGACAGATCTATGGCTACACCTTC. Its translation: CASRSPGQIYGYTF.

The V gene is TRBV6-5, the J gene TRBJ1-2; 8 positions agree with TRBD1. Germline CDR1 MNHEY, CDR2 SVGAGI. There are 15 residues in the CDR3. V was pared by 6 bases and J by 3 bases, with 9 bases of the junction left unmatched. The CDR3: CASRGPGQADYGYTF. CDR3 nucleotides: TGTGCCAGCAGGGGACCGGGACAGGCAGACTATGGCTACACCTTC.